This TCR beta chain was sequenced for a study of technical replicates of blood from a handful of donors. Trimming left V 6 bases short and J 0 bases short, with 11 bases between. Germline V gene lookup returns CDR1 MRHNA and CDR2 SNTAGT. This CDR3 is built from 14 residues. Produced via immunoSEQ multiplex PCR; TCRdb's table is partial and in-frame only. Counted here are around 80,000 clones, roughly 94% occurring once; the ten biggest clones make up around 0.41%. Sequenced: T cells isolated from PBMCs. The receptor's source is a human donor in good health. This chain connects TRBV6-4 to TRBJ1-2, with unresolved D. CDR3 sequence (DNA): TGTGCCAGCAGCCCGGGGATAGCTAACTATGGCTACACCTTC. Translating gives CASSPGIANYGYTF.